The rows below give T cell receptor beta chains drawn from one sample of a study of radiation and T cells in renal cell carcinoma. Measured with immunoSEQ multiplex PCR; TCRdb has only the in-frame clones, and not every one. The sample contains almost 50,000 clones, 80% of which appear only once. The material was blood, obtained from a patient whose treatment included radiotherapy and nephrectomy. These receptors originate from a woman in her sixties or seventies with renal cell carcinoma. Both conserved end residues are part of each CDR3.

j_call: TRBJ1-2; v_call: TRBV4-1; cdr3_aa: CASSTTTGDYGYTF
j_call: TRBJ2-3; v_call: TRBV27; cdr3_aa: CASRSLTAASTDTQYF
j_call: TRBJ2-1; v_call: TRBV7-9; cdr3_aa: CASSRLGVMGGNEQFF
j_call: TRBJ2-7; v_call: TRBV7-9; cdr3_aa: CASSPPGTEQYF
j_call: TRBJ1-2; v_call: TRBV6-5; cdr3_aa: CASTSKVEGGYTF
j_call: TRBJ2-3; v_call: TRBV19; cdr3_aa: CASSAQPTGYTDTQYF
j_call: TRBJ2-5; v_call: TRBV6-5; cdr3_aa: CASSYSMTEGGETQYF
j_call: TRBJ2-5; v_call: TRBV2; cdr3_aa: CASNRRGDREETQYF
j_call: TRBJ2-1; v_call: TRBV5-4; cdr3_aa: CASSLGTSVNEQFF
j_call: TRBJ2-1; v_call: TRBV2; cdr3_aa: CASTPTQGFVEQFF
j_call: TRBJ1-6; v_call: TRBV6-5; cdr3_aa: CASSYRTENSPLHF
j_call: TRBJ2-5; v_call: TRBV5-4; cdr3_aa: CASRVQETQYF
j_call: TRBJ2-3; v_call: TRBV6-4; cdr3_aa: CASSFLGGADTQYF
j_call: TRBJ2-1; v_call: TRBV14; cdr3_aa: CASSQSSYNEQFF
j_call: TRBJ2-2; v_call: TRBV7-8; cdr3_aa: CASSPSGANTGELFF
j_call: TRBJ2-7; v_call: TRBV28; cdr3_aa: CASGRGSAAEQYF
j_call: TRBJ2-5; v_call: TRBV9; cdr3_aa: CASSVGGGRAETQYF
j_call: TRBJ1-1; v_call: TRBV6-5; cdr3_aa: CASRFDGNTEAFF
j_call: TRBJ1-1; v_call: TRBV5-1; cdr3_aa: CASSLTEINTEAFF
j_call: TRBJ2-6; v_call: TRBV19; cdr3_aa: CASSLRGLAGGASGANVLTF
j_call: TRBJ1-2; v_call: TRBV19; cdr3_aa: CASSSGHPYGYTF
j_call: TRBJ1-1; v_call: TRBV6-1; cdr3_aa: CASSEFSGQMNTEAFF
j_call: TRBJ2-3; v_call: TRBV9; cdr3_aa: CASSEGGRANTQYF
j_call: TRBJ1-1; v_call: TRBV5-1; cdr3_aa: CASSLGQVNTEAFF